The T cell receptor beta chain under discussion was sequenced for a study of cytomegalovirus exposure and HLA in healthy donors. This CDR3 comprises 14 residues. The J segment lost 5 bases and the V segment lost 3 bases, leaving 6 bases of the junction unmatched. CDR1 PRHDT and CDR2 FYEKMQ come from the germline V gene (reference sequence). About this clone: Its specificity is not known.

Study-wide findings and caveats: It was assumed in the presence/absence analyses that sequencing depth was roughly uniform across donors. A later analysis associated 16,951 TCR beta sequences with HLA alleles at a 0.05 false discovery rate. Segments of the TCR beta V type were, in most cases, productive about 90% or about 30% of the time in an earlier analysis. It was reported that TCR beta sequences correctly inferred the HLA-A and HLA-B alleles for most subjects.

The PCR used 60 Vbeta and 13 Jbeta primers. Sequencing used immunoSEQ multiplex PCR; TCRdb keeps in-frame clones, though not all of them. The sample records roughly 170,000 clones, 84% being singletons. Sample: PBMCs. The sequence was obtained from a girl between 2 and 10 years old in good health and CMV-seropositive. The rearrangement links TRBV13 to TRBJ2-7; 8 bases map to TRBD2. The CDR3 reads CASSFKGLGDEQYF. CDR3 sequence (DNA): TGTGCCAGCAGCTTTAAGGGACTAGGCGACGAGCAGTACTTC.